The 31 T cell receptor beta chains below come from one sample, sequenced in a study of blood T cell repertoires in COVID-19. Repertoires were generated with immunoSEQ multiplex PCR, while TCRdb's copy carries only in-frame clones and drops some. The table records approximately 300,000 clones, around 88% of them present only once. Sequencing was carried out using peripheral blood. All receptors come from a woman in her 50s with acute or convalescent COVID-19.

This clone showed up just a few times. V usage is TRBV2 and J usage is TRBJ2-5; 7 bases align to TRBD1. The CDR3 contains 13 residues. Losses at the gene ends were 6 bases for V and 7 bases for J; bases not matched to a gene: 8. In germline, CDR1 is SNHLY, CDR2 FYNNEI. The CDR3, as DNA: TGTGCCAGCAGCGGACAGGAGGTTGGGACCCAGTACTTC. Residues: CASSGQEVGTQYF.

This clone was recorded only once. CDR3 loop: CATSDSKNEQFF. In DNA form, the CDR3 reads TGTGCCACCAGTGATTCTAAGAATGAGCAGTTCTTC. The rearrangement uses TRBV24-1 and TRBJ2-1; D not certain. There are 12 residues in the CDR3. From germline, CDR1 is KGHDR and CDR2 SFDVKD. The V gene lost 2 bases and the J gene lost 7 bases, with 5 bases spanning the gap.

CDR3 loop: CASSWSRGRDTQYF. The CDR3 DNA follows: TGTGCCAGCAGCTGGAGCAGGGGGAGAGATACGCAGTATTTT. The V and J genes are TRBV27 and TRBJ2-3; TRBD1 agrees at 7 bases. Unmatched junction bases numbered 8, after V lost 6 bases and J lost 5 bases. Germline CDR1 reads MNHEY; CDR2 reads SMNVEV (reference sequence). The CDR3 length is 14 residues.

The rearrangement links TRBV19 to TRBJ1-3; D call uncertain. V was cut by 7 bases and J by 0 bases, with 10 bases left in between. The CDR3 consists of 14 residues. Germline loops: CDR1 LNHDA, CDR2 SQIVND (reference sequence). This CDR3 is CASIAGSSGNTIYF. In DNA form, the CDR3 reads TGTGCCAGTATTGCAGGTTCCTCTGGAAACACCATATATTTT.

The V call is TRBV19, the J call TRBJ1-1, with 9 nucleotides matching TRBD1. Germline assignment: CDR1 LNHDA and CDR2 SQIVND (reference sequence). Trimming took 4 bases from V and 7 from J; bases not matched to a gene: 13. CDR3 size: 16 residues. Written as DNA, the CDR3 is TGTGCCAGTAGTAGGGGGCCGGGACAGGGATTCCTTGAAGCTTTCTTT. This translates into CASSRGPGQGFLEAFF.

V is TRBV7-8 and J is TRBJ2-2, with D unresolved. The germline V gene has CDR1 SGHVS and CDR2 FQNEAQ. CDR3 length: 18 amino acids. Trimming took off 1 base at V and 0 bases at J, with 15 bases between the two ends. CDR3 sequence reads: CASSLGRPLISNTGELFF. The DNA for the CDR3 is TGTGCCAGCAGCTTAGGCAGGCCGCTCATTTCGAACACCGGGGAGCTGTTTTTT.

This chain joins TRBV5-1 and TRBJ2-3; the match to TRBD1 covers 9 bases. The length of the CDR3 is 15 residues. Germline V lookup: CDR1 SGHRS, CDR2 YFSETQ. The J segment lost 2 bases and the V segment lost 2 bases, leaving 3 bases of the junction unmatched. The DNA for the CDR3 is TGCGCCAGCAGCTTAGGGGACAGGGTCACAGATACGCAGTATTTT. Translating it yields CASSLGDRVTDTQYF.

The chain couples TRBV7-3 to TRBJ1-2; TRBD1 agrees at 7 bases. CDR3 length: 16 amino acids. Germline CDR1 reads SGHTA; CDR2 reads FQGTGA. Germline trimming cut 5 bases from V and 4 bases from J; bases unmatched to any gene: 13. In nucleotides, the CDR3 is TGTGCCAGCAGCGAAGAGGGACAGACGGCAATCTATGGCTACACCTTC. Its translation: CASSEEGQTAIYGYTF.

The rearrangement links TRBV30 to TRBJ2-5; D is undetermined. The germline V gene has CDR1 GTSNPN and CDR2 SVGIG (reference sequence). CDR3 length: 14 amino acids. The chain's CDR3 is CAHKASQKGETQYF. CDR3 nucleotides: TGTGCGCACAAGGCGTCACAGAAAGGAGAGACCCAGTACTTC.

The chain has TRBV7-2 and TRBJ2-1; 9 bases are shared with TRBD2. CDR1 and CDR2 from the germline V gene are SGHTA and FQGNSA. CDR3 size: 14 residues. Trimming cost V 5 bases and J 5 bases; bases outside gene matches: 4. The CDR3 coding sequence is TGTGCCAGCAGCATAGGCGGGGGGGACAATGAGCAGTTCTTC. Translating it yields CASSIGGGDNEQFF.

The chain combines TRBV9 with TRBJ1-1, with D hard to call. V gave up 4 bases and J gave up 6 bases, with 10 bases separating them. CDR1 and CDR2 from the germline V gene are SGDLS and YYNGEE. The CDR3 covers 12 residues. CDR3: CASSPYSPEAFF. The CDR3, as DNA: TGTGCCAGCAGCCCCTATAGCCCTGAAGCTTTCTTT.

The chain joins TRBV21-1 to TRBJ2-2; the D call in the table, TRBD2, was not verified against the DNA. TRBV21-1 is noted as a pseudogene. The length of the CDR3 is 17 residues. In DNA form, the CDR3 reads TGTGCCAGCAGAAATCCACTAGCGGGTCATAACACCGGGGAGCTGTTTTTT. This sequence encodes CASRNPLAGHNTGELFF.

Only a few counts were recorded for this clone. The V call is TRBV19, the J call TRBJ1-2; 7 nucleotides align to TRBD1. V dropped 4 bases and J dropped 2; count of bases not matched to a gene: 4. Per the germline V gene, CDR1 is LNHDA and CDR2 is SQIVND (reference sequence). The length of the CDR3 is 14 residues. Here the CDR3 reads CASSRGTENYGYTF. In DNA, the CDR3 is TGTGCCAGTAGTAGAGGGACAGAGAACTATGGCTACACCTTC.

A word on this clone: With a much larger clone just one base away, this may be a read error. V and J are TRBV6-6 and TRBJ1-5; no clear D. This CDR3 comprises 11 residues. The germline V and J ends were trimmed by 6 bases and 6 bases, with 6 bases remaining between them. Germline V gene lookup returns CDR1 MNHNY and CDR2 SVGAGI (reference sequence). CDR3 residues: CASRNSQPQHF. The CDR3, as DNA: TGTGCCAGCAGAAACAGTCAGCCCCAGCATTTT.

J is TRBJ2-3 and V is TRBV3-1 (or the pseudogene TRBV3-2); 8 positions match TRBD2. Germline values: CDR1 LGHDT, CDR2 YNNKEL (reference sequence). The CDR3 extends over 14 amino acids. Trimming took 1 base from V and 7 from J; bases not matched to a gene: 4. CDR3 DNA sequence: TGTGCCAGCAGCCAAGGTAGCGGGGTTAATACGCAGTATTTT. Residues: CASSQGSGVNTQYF.

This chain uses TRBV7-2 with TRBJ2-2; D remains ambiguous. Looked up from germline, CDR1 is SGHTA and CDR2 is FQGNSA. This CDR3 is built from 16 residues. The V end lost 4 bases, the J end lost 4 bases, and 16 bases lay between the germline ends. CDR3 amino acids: CASSYPTTPGTGELFF. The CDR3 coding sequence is TGTGCCAGCAGCTATCCGACCACCCCGGGCACCGGGGAGCTGTTTTTT.

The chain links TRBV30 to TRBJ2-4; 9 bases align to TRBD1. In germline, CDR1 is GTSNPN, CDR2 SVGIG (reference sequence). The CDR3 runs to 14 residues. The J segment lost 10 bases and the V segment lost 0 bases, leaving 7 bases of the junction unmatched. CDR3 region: CAWSVPGQGYIQYF. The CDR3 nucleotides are TGTGCCTGGAGTGTCCCGGGACAGGGCTATATTCAGTACTTC.

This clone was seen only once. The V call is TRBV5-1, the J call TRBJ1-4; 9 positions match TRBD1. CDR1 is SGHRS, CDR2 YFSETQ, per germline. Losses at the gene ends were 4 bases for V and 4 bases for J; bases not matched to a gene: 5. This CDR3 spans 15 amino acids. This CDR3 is CASSPWTGDNEKLFF. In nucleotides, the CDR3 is TGCGCCAGCAGCCCATGGACAGGGGATAATGAAAAACTGTTTTTT.

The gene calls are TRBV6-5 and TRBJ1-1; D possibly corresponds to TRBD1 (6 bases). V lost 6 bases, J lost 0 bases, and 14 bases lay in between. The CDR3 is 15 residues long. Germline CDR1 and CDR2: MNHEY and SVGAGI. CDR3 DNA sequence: TGTGCCAGCAGCAACTTTGGACAGCTGAACACTGAAGCTTTCTTT. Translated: CASSNFGQLNTEAFF.

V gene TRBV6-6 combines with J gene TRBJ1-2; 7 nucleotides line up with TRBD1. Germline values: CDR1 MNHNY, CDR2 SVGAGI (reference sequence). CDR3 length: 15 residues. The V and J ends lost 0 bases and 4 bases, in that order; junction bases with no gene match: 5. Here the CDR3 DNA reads TGTGCCAGCAGTTACTCGAAAGGGGGCCTCTATGGCTACACCTTC. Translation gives CASSYSKGGLYGYTF.

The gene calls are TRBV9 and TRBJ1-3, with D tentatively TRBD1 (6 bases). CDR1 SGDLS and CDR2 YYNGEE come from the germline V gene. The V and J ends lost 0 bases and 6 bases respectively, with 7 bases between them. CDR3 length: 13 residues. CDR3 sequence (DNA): TGTGCCAGCAGCGTAGGGGGGCAAAACACCATATATTTT. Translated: CASSVGGQNTIYF. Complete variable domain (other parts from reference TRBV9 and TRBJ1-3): DSGVTQTPKHLITATGQRVTLRCSPRSGDLSVYWYQQSLDQGLQFLIQYYNGEERAKGNILERFSAQQFPDLHSELNLSSLELGDSALYFCASSVGGQNTIYFGEGSWLTVV.

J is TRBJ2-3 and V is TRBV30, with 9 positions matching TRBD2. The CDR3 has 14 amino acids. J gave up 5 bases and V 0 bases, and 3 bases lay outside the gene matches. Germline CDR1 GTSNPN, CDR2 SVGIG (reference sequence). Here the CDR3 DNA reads TGTGCCTGGAGTGTCCTAGCGGGGATAGATACGCAGTATTTT. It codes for CAWSVLAGIDTQYF.

Here the CDR3 reads CASSDRNTEAFF. The CDR3, as DNA: TGTGCCAGCAGTGACAGGAACACTGAAGCTTTCTTT. V usage is TRBV2 and J usage is TRBJ1-1; no clear D. CDR1 is SNHLY and CDR2 is FYNNEI in the germline V gene. V shed 3 bases and J shed 1 base, with 3 bases lying between them. The CDR3 totals 12 residues.

CDR3: CSVEEGVSGSLYEQYF. CDR3 sequence (DNA): TGCAGCGTTGAAGAAGGGGTTAGCGGGAGTCTCTACGAGCAGTACTTC. The J gene is TRBJ2-7, the V gene TRBV29-1, with 9 bases matching TRBD2. CDR1 and CDR2 (germline): SQVTM, ANQGSEA. The J segment lost 3 bases and the V segment lost 0 bases, leaving 9 bases of the junction unmatched. CDR3 size: 16 residues.

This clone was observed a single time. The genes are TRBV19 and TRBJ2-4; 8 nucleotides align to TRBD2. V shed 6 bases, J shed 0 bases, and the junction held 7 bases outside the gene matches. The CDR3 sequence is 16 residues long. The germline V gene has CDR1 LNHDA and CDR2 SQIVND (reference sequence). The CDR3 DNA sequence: TGTGCCAGTAGGGGTACTAGCGGTATAGCCAAAAACATTCAGTACTTC. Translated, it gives CASRGTSGIAKNIQYF.

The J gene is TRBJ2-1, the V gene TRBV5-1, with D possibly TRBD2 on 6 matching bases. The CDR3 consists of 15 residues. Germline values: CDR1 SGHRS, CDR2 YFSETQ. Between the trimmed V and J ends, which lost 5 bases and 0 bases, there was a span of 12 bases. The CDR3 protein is CASRSGTPSYNEQFF. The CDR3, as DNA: TGCGCCAGCAGATCCGGGACTCCCTCCTACAATGAGCAGTTCTTC.

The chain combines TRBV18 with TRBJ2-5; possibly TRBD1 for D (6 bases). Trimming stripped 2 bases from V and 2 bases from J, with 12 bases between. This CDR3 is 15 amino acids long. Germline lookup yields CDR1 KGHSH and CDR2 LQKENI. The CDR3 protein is CASSPEQGPQETQYF. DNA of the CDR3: TGTGCCAGCTCACCAGAACAGGGCCCTCAAGAGACCCAGTACTTC.

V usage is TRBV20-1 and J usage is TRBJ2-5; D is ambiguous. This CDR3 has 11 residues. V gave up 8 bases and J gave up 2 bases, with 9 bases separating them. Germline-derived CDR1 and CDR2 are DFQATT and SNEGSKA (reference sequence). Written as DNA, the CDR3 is TGCAGTCCGCAGTCACAAGAGACCCAGTACTTC. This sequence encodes CSPQSQETQYF.

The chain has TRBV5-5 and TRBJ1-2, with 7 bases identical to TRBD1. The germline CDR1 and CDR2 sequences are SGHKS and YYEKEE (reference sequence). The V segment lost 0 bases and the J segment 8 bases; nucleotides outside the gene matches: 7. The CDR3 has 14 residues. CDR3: CASSLELQGRGYTF. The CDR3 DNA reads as TGTGCCAGCAGCTTGGAATTACAGGGGAGGGGCTACACCTTC.

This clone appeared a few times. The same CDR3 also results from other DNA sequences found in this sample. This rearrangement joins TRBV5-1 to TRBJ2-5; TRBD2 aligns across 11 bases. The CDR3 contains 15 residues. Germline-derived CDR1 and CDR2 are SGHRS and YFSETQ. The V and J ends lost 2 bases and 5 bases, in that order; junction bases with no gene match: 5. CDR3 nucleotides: TGCGCCAGCAGCTTTAGCGGGGGGGCACGGGAGACCCAGTACTTC. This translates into CASSFSGGARETQYF.

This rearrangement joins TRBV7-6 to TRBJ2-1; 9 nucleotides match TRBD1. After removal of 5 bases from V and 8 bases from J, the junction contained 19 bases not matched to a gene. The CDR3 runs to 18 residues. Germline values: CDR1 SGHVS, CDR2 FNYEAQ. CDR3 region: CASSRLRSEDRGSDEQFF. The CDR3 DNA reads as TGTGCCAGCAGCCGTCTCCGCTCCGAAGACAGGGGGAGCGATGAGCAGTTCTTC.